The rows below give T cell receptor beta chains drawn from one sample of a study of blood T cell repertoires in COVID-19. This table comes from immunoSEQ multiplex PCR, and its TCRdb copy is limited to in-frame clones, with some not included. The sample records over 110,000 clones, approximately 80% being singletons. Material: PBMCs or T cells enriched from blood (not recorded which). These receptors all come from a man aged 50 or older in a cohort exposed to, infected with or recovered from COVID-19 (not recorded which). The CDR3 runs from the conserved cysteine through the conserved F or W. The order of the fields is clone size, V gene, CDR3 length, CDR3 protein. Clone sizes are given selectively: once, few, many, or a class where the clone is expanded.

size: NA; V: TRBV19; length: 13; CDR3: CASTWTGNQPQHF
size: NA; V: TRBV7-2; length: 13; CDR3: CASSLATAQPQHF
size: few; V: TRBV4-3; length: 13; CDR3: CASSLTAGNEQYF
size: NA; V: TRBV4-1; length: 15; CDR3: CASSQDEGGYGEQYF
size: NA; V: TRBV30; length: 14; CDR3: CAWRGGFGWDTIYF
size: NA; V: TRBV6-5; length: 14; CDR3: CASTSGGQAQTQYF
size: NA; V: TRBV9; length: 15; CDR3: CASSAGSGQTDTQYF
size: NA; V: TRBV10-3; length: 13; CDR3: CAISRWEQETQYF
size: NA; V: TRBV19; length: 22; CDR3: CASRSSMGLDRGAIPGTGELFF
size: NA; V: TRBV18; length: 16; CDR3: CASSPERPMNTGELFF
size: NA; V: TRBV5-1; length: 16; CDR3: CASSGLAGATRDEQFF
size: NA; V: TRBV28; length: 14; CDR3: CASSYRDRTNGYTF
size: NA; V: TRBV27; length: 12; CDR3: CASRGTGTGYTF
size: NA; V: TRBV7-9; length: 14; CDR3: CASSVQSAGNTIYF
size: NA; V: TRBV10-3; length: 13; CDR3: CAIMEGANQPQHF
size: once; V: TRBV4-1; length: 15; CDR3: CASSQTSGRGSEQYF
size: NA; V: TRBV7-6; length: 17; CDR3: CASSLAGSGGLQVSQYF
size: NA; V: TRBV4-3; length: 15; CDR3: CASSQGLRSTGELFF
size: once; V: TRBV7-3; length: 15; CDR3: CASSPTSGSLETQYF
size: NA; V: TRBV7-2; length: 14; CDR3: CASSLDSTEWGYTF
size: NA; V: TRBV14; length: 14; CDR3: CASSQAGLASPLHF
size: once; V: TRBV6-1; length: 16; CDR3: CASSESPGQVYNEQFF
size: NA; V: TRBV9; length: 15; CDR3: CASSVDPGGFYGYTF
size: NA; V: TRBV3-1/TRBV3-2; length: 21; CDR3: CASSQVVGTGGESNSNQPQHF
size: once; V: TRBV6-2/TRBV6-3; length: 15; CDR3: CASSYSDLAKNIQYF
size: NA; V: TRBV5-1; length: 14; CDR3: CASSGGQTHAEAFF
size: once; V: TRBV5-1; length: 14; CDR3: CASSLGTEPYEQYF
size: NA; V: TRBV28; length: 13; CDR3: CASSGAVYYGYTF
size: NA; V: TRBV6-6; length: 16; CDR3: CASSPGRGLSYNEQFF
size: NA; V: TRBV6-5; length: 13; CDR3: CASSYQWRQPQHF
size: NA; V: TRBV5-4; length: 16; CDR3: CASSFPDKVYQETQYF
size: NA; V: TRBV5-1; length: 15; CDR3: CASSSDTSSGDGYTF
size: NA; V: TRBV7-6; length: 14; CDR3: CASSMVAGTDTQYF
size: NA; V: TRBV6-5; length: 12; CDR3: CASSYRNYGYTF
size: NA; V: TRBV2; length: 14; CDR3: CASSIQGGREKLFF
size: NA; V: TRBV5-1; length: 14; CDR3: CASLAGVGADTQYF
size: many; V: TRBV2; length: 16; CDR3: CASSVMRGDPYNEQFF
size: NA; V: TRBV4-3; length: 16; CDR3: CASSQDRQGDTYEQYF
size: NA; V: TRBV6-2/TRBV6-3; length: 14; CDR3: CASSRLTGVGEQYF
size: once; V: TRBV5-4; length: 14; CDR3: CASSLFGSNYGYTF
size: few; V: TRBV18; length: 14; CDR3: CASSLGRSTDTQYF
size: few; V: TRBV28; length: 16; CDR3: CASSSSRAQGAGELFF
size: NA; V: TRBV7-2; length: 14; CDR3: CASSLVGHVDTQYF
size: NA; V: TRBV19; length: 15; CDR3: CASSIGSANTGELFF
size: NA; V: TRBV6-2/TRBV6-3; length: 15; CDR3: CASSQDRGNTGELFF